A selection of T cell receptor beta chains follows, all from one sample in a study of untreated major depressive disorder. TCRdb keeps only in-frame clones here, not all; method: immunoSEQ multiplex PCR. This sample has approximately 15,000 clones, with over 80% found just once. The sequenced material came from CD4+ T cells from PBMCs. The receptor set was obtained from a young woman with major depressive disorder. Both conserved end residues are part of each CDR3. A D gene is named only where the DNA matches it firmly. Only part of the rows carry a size: once, few, many, or a class if the clone is expanded.

clone_size j_call d_call v_call cdr3_nt cdr3_aa
- TRBJ2-2 TRBD2 TRBV5-1 TGCGCCAGCAGCAAAGCGGGAGCCACCGGGGAGCTGTTTTTT CASSKAGATGELFF
- TRBJ1-1 TRBD1 TRBV18 TGTGCCAGCTCTCGACAGGGGTCCGGCGGGGGGACTGAAGCTTTCTTT CASSRQGSGGGTEAFF
- TRBJ1-1 TRBD1 TRBV9 TGTGCCAGCAGCGCCACATTGGGACAGGGGAACACTGAAGCTTTCTTT CASSATLGQGNTEAFF
few TRBJ2-5 TRBD1 TRBV19 TGTGCCAGTAGTACGACAGGGGGAAATCAAGAGACCCAGTACTTC CASSTTGGNQETQYF
- TRBJ2-1 TRBD2 TRBV18 TGTGCCAGCTCTCCGGGGGGGACTGGCTCACCTCAGTTCTTC CASSPGGTGSPQFF
- TRBJ2-5 - TRBV9 TGTGCCAGCAGCCCCGACCCTTTTCAAGAGACCCAGTACTTC CASSPDPFQETQYF
- TRBJ2-2 - TRBV5-4 TGTGCCAGCAAACTGGACCTCGAACCCGGGGAGCTGTTTTTT CASKLDLEPGELFF
- TRBJ1-5 TRBD1 TRBV6-5 TGTGCCAGCAGTACTACAGGGGGGCATCAGCCCCAGCATTTT CASSTTGGHQPQHF
- TRBJ1-5 - TRBV7-9 TGTGCCAGCAGCTTAGGGGGCGGGGGGAATCAGCCCCAGCATTTT CASSLGGGGNQPQHF
- TRBJ2-7 - TRBV6-6 TGTGCCAGCAGCCCCCAGACAGGATTCTCCTACGAGCAGTACTTC CASSPQTGFSYEQYF
- TRBJ2-1 TRBD1 TRBV12-5 TGTGCTAGTGGTTCCGGCCGGACAGGGAGCAATGAGCAGTTCTTC CASGSGRTGSNEQFF
- TRBJ2-7 - TRBV11-2 TGTGCCAGCAGCTTAGTTGTGGGTTCGGGCTACGAGCAGTACTTC CASSLVVGSGYEQYF
- TRBJ1-2 TRBD1 TRBV5-8 TGTGCCAGCAGCTTCTTCCGGACAGGAGCTAACTATGGCTACACCTTC CASSFFRTGANYGYTF
once TRBJ2-1 - TRBV11-3 TGTGCCAGCAACTTGGGCGGAGGCTCCTACAATGAGCAGTTCTTC CASNLGGGSYNEQFF
- TRBJ2-1 - TRBV13 TGTGCCAGCAGCTTGTTAGGGGGGTCCTACAATGAGCAGTTCTTC CASSLLGGSYNEQFF
- TRBJ1-2 - TRBV7-8 TGTGCCAGCAGCGTCGGGGACACGGGCTACACCTTC CASSVGDTGYTF
once TRBJ1-1 - TRBV29-1 TGCAGCGTAAGACCGGGACAAGGGCGGAGAGCTTTCTTT CSVRPGQGRRAFF
few TRBJ2-7 TRBD2 TRBV4-2 TGTGCCAGCAGCCGAGAGACTAGCATCTACGAGCAGTACTTC CASSRETSIYEQYF
- TRBJ1-2 - TRBV18 TGTGCCAGCTCACCTTCTCTGACCGGGGGTCATGGCTACACCTTC CASSPSLTGGHGYTF
- TRBJ2-1 - TRBV4-1 TGCGCCAGCAGCCAAGATAGGAATGAGCAGTTCTTC CASSQDRNEQFF
- TRBJ1-2 TRBD1 TRBV29-1 TGCAGCGTTGCGTGGGGGACAGGGGGCTACACCTTC CSVAWGTGGYTF
- TRBJ2-1 - TRBV9 TGTGCCAGCAGCGTCTCTACGGGCAATGAGCAGTTCTTC CASSVSTGNEQFF
- TRBJ2-3 TRBD2 TRBV7-2 TGTGCCAGCAGCTTAAGCGGGAGTTTCCCAGATACGCAGTATTTT CASSLSGSFPDTQYF
- TRBJ1-1 - TRBV7-6 TGTGCCAGCAGCTTAGCCGGGGGGTTCGTGAACACTGAAGCTTTCTTT CASSLAGGFVNTEAFF
- TRBJ2-7 - TRBV5-1 TGCGCCAGCAGCTCTGAATCGGGACTCTACGAGCAGTACTTC CASSSESGLYEQYF
- TRBJ2-7 TRBD1 TRBV19 TGTGCCAGTAGTATATCCGGGACAGGGGGAAACGAGCAGTACTTC CASSISGTGGNEQYF
once TRBJ1-4 - TRBV12-5 TGTGCTAGTGGTTTGGGAGACGGTGAAAAACTGTTTTTT CASGLGDGEKLFF